Below, 16 T cell receptor beta chains from the same sample are listed, as sequenced in a study of shared clonotypes between healthy human individuals. Sequencing was performed with immunoSEQ multiplex PCR; in TCRdb, only in-frame clones are kept and a portion is missing. The profile covers over 2 million clones, with over 85% appearing a single time and more than 0.1% taken by the ten largest. Sequencing input: naive CD4+ T cells sorted from blood. Documented subset: CD45RA+ positively selected. The receptors shown here come from a man younger than 35 in good health.

The chain joins TRBV2 to TRBJ2-4; the D gene is possibly TRBD1 (6 bases). This CDR3 region has 14 residues. Trimming shortened V by 9 bases and J by 5 bases, and 17 bases separated the two germline ends. CDR1 and CDR2 from the germline V gene are SNHLY and FYNNEI. Written as DNA, the CDR3 is TGTGCCAGTTCCAACAGGGATTTGCAAAACATTCAGTACTTC. This sequence encodes CASSNRDLQNIQYF.

Details on this clone: Compared with germline, one end of the junction differs, possibly owing to a read error. This chain uses TRBV29-1 with TRBJ1-3, with D tentatively TRBD1 (5 bases). Germline lookup yields CDR1 SQVTM and CDR2 ANQGSEA. The CDR3 has 12 amino acids. Here the CDR3 reads CSASGDGTTIYF. Here the CDR3 DNA reads TGCAGCGCTAGTGGGGACGGAACCACCATATATTTT.

Only a few counts were recorded for this clone. The chain carries TRBV5-1 and TRBJ2-2; D is unclear. Trimming removed 0 bases from V and 0 bases from J, with 3 bases in between. The V gene's germline CDR1 is SGHRS and CDR2 YFSETQ. The CDR3 has 14 residues. For the CDR3, the DNA is TGCGCCAGCAGCTTGGCACCGAACACCGGGGAGCTGTTTTTT. This gives the protein CASSLAPNTGELFF.

The J gene is TRBJ1-2, the V gene TRBV5-6; 8 bases match TRBD1. The CDR3 sequence is 14 residues long. Germline-derived CDR1 and CDR2 are SGHDT and YYEEEE. With 5 bases clipped from V and 4 bases from J, the junction kept 7 bases outside the gene matches. The CDR3 here is CASRTLGQGYGYTF. The CDR3, as DNA: TGTGCCAGCAGGACGCTCGGACAGGGCTATGGCTACACCTTC.

The chain links TRBV5-1 to TRBJ1-1, with D hard to call. V dropped 0 bases and J dropped 1 base, with 10 bases sitting between them. Per the germline V gene, CDR1 is SGHRS and CDR2 is YFSETQ. The CDR3 totals 15 residues. CDR3 region: CASSLEGPPNTEAFF. CDR3 sequence (DNA): TGCGCCAGCAGCTTGGAGGGCCCTCCGAACACTGAAGCTTTCTTT.

V gene TRBV18 combines with J gene TRBJ2-7; 7 bases are a match to TRBD1. The CDR3 totals 15 residues. V dropped 2 bases and J dropped 4; count of bases not matched to a gene: 8. Germline assignment: CDR1 KGHSH and CDR2 LQKENI. CDR3: CASSPSTGYRYEQYF. CDR3 nucleotides: TGTGCCAGCTCACCATCGACAGGGTATCGTTACGAGCAGTACTTC.

CDR3 residues: CASSSRPADRMFF. CDR3 DNA: TGTGCCAGCAGTAGCAGGCCCGCGGATAGGATGTTTTTT. The chain is built from TRBV2 and TRBJ1-4; D is unclear. With 5 bases removed from V and 15 bases from J, the gap between germline ends came to 19 bases. The CDR3 extends over 13 amino acids. Germline V gives CDR1 SNHLY, CDR2 FYNNEI.

Details on this clone: Distinct nucleotide sequences in the sample also encode this CDR3. V usage is TRBV29-1 and J usage is TRBJ2-7; 12 bases are shared with TRBD2. V gave up 5 bases and J gave up 2 bases; unmatched junction bases: 1. Germline assignment: CDR1 SQVTM and CDR2 ANQGSEA. The CDR3 spans 13 residues. CDR3 bases: TGCAGCGTTCGGACTAGCGGGACCTACGAGCAGTACTTC. Translated: CSVRTSGTYEQYF.

The rearrangement links TRBV10-3 to TRBJ2-7; 11 bases fit TRBD2. Trimming took 3 bases from V and 3 from J; bases not matched to a gene: 4. The CDR3 is made up of 15 amino acids. Germline V lookup: CDR1 ENHRY, CDR2 SYGVKD. The CDR3 here is CAISDTSGRGYEQYF. CDR3 coding DNA: TGTGCCATCAGTGATACTAGCGGGAGAGGCTACGAGCAGTACTTC.

The rearrangement links TRBV25-1 to TRBJ2-1; 8 bases line up with TRBD2. The trim removed 0 bases at V and 1 base at J, leaving 5 bases unmatched. The CDR3 extends over 17 amino acids. Germline V gives CDR1 MGHDK, CDR2 SYGVNS. This CDR3 reads CASSEYRAGGSYNEQFF. The CDR3 DNA reads TGTGCCAGCAGTGAATATCGGGCGGGGGGATCCTACAATGAGCAGTTCTTC.

The J gene is TRBJ1-5, the V gene TRBV7-2, with a possible D match to TRBD1 (5 bases). Between the trimmed V and J ends, which lost 6 bases and 5 bases, there was a span of 11 bases. Germline V gene data show CDR1 as SGHTA and CDR2 as FQGNSA. The CDR3 is made up of 13 amino acids. As DNA, the CDR3 is TGTGCCAGCAGTCTAGGGGAACATCAGCCCCAGCATTTT. Encoded protein: CASSLGEHQPQHF.

In its sample, this clone was seen a few times. Other DNA sequences in the same sample also yield this CDR3. The chain recombines TRBV5-1 with TRBJ1-1; possible D gene TRBD1, 6 bases. This CDR3 is 14 amino acids long. V lost 3 bases, J lost 0 bases, and 9 bases lay in between. Germline V CDR1 and CDR2: SGHRS, YFSETQ. The CDR3, as DNA: TGCGCCAGCAGCTCTGGACAGATGAACACTGAAGCTTTCTTT. Translated, it gives CASSSGQMNTEAFF. Variable domain in full (rest from reference TRBV5-1 and TRBJ1-1): KAGVTQTPRYLIKTRGQQVTLSCSPISGHRSVSWYQQTPGQGLQFLFEYFSETQRNKGNFPGRFSGRQFSNSRSEMNVSTLELGDSALYLCASSSGQMNTEAFFGQGTRLTVV.

This clone was counted once. The J gene is TRBJ2-7, the V gene TRBV5-1; D is uncertain. V lost 1 base and J 5 bases, leaving 10 bases between the germline ends. Per the germline V gene, CDR1 is SGHRS and CDR2 is YFSETQ. This CDR3 region has 13 residues. This CDR3 is CASSLSGFDEQYF. The DNA of the CDR3 is TGCGCCAGCAGCTTGTCTGGGTTCGACGAGCAGTACTTC.

CDR3 region: CASRSPLRGRRSYEQYF. CDR3 DNA: TGTGCCAGCAGATCTCCCCTTCGCGGGAGGAGGTCCTACGAGCAGTACTTC. The V gene is TRBV7-2, the J gene TRBJ2-7; 8 bases are a match to TRBD2. Germline lookup yields CDR1 SGHTA and CDR2 FQGNSA. CDR3 length: 17 residues. The junction had 14 bases not matched to a gene; V was cut back by 6 bases and J by 1 base.

The chain joins TRBV15 to TRBJ2-5; 8 positions agree with TRBD2. The CDR3 spans 17 residues. Per the germline V gene, CDR1 is LNHNV and CDR2 is YYDKDF (reference sequence). Trimming took 0 bases from V and 5 from J; bases not matched to a gene: 11. CDR3 nucleotide sequence: TGTGCCACCAGCAGAGAATGGGGACTAGGACCCTCGGAGACCCAGTACTTC. Its protein product is CATSREWGLGPSETQYF.

The chain is built from TRBV6-1 and TRBJ2-5; D perhaps matches TRBD2 (6 bases). The germline V gene has CDR1 MNHNS and CDR2 SASEGT. Trimming cost V 8 bases and J 4 bases, with 14 bases left between them. The CDR3 runs to 13 residues. CDR3 DNA: TGTGCCAGCGTATGGGGGGAAGGAGAGACCCAGTACTTC. Protein: CASVWGEGETQYF.